This T cell receptor beta chain was recorded in a study of T cells in Graves' hyperthyroidism and ophthalmopathy. This clonotype was picked up many times. The investigators amplified TCR beta CDR3 regions from RNA transcripts. HTBI primers were used for first-round RT-PCR of the TCR CDR3. TCRdb analysed the multiplex PCR reads with MiXCR anew, one entry per CDR3 protein. This repertoire shows about 200,000 distinct CDR3 sequences, around 16% found once; its top ten account for about 45%. The CDR3 runs to 11 residues. In germline, CDR1 is KGHSH, CDR2 LQKENI. The V end was cut by 8 bases, the J end by 6 bases, with 9 bases between.

The clonotype originates from a man aged 40-49 years with Graves' hyperthyroidism. The J gene is TRBJ2-3, the V gene TRBV18, with unresolved D. Sequenced: blood. CDR3 nucleotides: TGTGCCAGCAGTCCCACGGATACGCAGTATTTT. Translation gives CASSPTDTQYF.